This TCR beta chain was found in a study of blood T cell repertoires in COVID-19 (TCRdb year 2020). As for the study more broadly: Samples covering the acute and convalescent phases of COVID-19 were provided by collaborators in the United States, Italy and Spain. The samples were drawn from two sources: the first 160 participants of the ongoing ImmuneRACE study, and 950 to 1,500 subjects contributed by 6 global collaborators. The material from the prospective study consisted of cDNA or gDNA derived from T cells, B-cell-depleted T cells, or PBMCs. The repertoires were released in a freely available public database intended as a resource for research on the immune response to SARS-CoV-2. HLA class I and class II types, where available, came from metadata supplied by the sample provider rather than from assay-based typing. Subjects who had been exposed to COVID-19, were actively infected with it, or had recovered from it provided the deeply sampled blood TCRbeta repertoires that made up the dataset. Nearly every sample came with metadata listing a de-identified subject ID, COVID-19 status, age in years and sex.

The immunoSEQ Assay, a bias-controlled multiplex PCR, was used to amplify TCRbeta CDR3 regions from genomic DNA. On the authors' methods: Within the assay, amplification of reference gene primers was used to estimate how many nucleated cells each sample contained. To quantify the absolute abundance of each unique TCRbeta CDR3 rearrangement, sequence reads were collapsed and filtered. For each sample, productive Simpson clonality was calculated by taking the square root of Simpson's diversity index across productive rearrangements. The source is immuneACCESS, and TCRdb retained only in-frame sequences with V and J called. Part of the clones is not carried over; for the studies checked, unresolved V genes explain less than half of this, and the remainder is unexplained. V and J calls and clone size are those listed in that table; D and trimming were worked out from the DNA. Counted in this sample were roughly 150,000 clones; around 89% of them appeared once. The ten largest clones capture over 2.5% of the sample.

V sheds 7 bases and J sheds 6 bases, leaving 17 bases between their ends. Looking up the germline V gene yields CDR1 SNHLY and CDR2 FYNNEI. The CDR3 holds 14 amino acids from the cysteine to the phenylalanine. CDR3 DNA only is kept here, 42 bases in frame from base 1. Comment on this clone: Its cognate antigen has yet to be identified. No base quality values were provided; no much bigger clone lies one nucleotide off.

Whole blood was collected in K2EDTA tubes by collaborating institutions according to the institutions' own protocols. For TCRbeta analysis, collaborator samples were shipped as frozen whole blood, as isolated PBMCs, or as DNA extracted from either sample type. Overall study outcomes, separate from this receptor: The quantity of clinical and demographic metadata differed by source and by participant and was supplied without curation.

The TCR comes from a man aged 60-69 years with active or convalescent COVID-19. The rearrangement joined TRBV2 to TRBJ2-3, with a weak D call of TRBD1 (5 bases match). Sample: peripheral blood. The CDR3 amino acid sequence is: CASKITGGGDTQYF. The nucleotide sequence is given as TGTGCCAGCAAAATCACAGGCGGTGGGGATACGCAGTATTTT.